A single sample is the source of the 2 T cell receptor beta chains below, sequenced in a study of T cell repertoires in cytomegalovirus infection. What these receptors recognize is not known. MiXCR, applied by TCRdb to the reads, yields one record per CDR3 protein. The table lists roughly 860,000 distinct CDR3 sequences, around a third of them singletons. The material was cultured CD8+ T cells from PBMCs, obtained from culture after CMV antigen stimulation. Receptors were obtained from a human donor in good health (CMV status not recorded). Some clones in this sample may be carry-over from other donors' samples.

In this sample, this clonotype turned up many times. The chain carries TRBV7-2 and TRBJ2-2; tentatively, D is TRBD2 (5 bases). CDR1 and CDR2 from the germline V gene are SGHTA and FQGNSA. The CDR3 loop spans 17 amino acids. Trimming removed 2 bases from V and 6 bases from J, with 19 bases in between. The CDR3 DNA reads as TGTGCCAGCAGCTTATTTCGGCCGCCCACGAGGGCCGGGGAGCTGTTTTTT. It is translated as CASSLFRPPTRAGELFF.

The V gene is TRBV9, the J gene TRBJ2-1, with 9 bases matching TRBD2. The V and J ends lost 0 bases and 6 bases, in that order; junction bases with no gene match: 4. Germline CDR1 and CDR2: SGDLS and YYNGEE. The CDR3 sequence is 15 residues long. The chain's CDR3 is CASSVDGGRGNEQFF. CDR3 sequence (DNA): TGTGCCAGCAGCGTAGATGGCGGGAGGGGCAATGAGCAGTTCTTC.